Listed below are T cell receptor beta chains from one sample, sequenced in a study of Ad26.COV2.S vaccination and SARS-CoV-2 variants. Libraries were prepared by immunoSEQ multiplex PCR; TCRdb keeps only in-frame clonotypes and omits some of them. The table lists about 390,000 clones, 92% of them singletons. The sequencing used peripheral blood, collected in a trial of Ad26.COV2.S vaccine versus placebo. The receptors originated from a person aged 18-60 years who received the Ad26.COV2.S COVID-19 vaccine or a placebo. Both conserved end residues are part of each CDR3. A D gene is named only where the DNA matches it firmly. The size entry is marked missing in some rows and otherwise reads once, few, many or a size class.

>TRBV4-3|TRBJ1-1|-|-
TGCGCCAGCAGCCCGGGGCCTATGGTTGGGGTTACTGAAGCTTTCTTT
CASSPGPMVGVTEAFF
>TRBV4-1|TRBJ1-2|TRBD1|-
TGCGCCAGCAGCCAAGAAGGGACAGCGGATGGCTACACCTTC
CASSQEGTADGYTF
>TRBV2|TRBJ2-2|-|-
TGTGCCAGCAGTGATGGAGCAAACACCGGGGAGCTGTTTTTT
CASSDGANTGELFF
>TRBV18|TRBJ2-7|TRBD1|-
TGTGCCAGCTCACCACGACAGGACAGGGGTCTGAATCAGTACTTC
CASSPRQDRGLNQYF
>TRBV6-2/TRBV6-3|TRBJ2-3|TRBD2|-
TGTGCCAGCAGTTCCTACTTACTAGCGGGGGCGCTCAAAGATACGCAGTATTTT
CASSSYLLAGALKDTQYF
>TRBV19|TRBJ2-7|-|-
TGTGCCAGTAGTATAGAGTCCAGCTACGAGCAGTACTTC
CASSIESSYEQYF
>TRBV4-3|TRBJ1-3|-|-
TGCGCCAGCAGCCAAAGCTGGGCCTCTTCTGGAAACACCATATATTTT
CASSQSWASSGNTIYF
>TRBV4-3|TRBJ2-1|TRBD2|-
TGCGCCAGCAGCCAAGTCGCAGGGAGGGCGAGCAATGAGCAGTTCTTC
CASSQVAGRASNEQFF
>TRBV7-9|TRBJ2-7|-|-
TGTGCCAGCAGCTTAGCTGCGGAATACGAGCAGTACTTC
CASSLAAEYEQYF
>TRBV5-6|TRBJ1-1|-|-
TGTGCCAGCAGCTCCGTCGGGGCTGAAGCTTTCTTT
CASSSVGAEAFF
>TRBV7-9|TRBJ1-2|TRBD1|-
TGTGCCAGCAGCCACTCGGCGGCGGGACAGGGTCTTTATGGCTACACCTTC
CASSHSAAGQGLYGYTF
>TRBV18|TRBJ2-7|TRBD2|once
TGTGCCAGCTCAAGGACTAGCGGGGGGGACTACGAGCAGTACTTC
CASSRTSGGDYEQYF
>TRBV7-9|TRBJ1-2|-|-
TGTGCCAGCAGCTTAGGGTCGGGGGTGTTGGGCTACACCTTC
CASSLGSGVLGYTF
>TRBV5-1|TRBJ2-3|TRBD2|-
TGCGCCAGCAGCTTTCTAGCGGGGGCGGCAAATACGCAGTATTTT
CASSFLAGAANTQYF
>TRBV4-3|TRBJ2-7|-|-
TGCGCCAGCAGCCAGGATGGACAGTACGAGCAGTACTTC
CASSQDGQYEQYF
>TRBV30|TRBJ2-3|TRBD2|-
TGTGCCTGGAAGACAGGATCAAGGTGGCTAGCGGGGGCAGATACGCAGTATTTT
CAWKTGSRWLAGADTQYF
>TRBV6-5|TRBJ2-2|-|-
TGTGCCAGCAGTTACTCGCTCAACACCGGGGAGCTGTTTTTT
CASSYSLNTGELFF
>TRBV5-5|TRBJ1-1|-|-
TGTGCCAGCAGCTTGGCGGGACATGGCGTAACTGAAGCTTTCTTT
CASSLAGHGVTEAFF
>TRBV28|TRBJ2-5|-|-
TGTGCCAGCAGTTTAGTGGCCCAAGAGACCCAGTACTTC
CASSLVAQETQYF
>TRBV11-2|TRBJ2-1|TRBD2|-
TGTGCCAGCAGCTTAGGGCGACTAGCGTACTACAATGAGCAGTTCTTC
CASSLGRLAYYNEQFF
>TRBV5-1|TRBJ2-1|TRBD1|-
TGCGCCAGCAGCAATTCTGCTCAGGGGGCTTTTTCCTACAATGAGCAGTTCTTC
CASSNSAQGAFSYNEQFF
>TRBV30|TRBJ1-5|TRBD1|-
TGTGCCTGGGGTACAGGGGGCGCGCAGCCCCAGCATTTT
CAWGTGGAQPQHF
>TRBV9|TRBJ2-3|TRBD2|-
TGTGCCAGCACCGCGGGGGTCCCCGGAGATACGCAGTATTTT
CASTAGVPGDTQYF
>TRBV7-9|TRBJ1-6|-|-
TGTGCCAGCAGCTTGTATGAGGATTCACCCCTCCACTTT
CASSLYEDSPLHF
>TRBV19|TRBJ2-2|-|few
TGTGCCAGTAGTATATCGGGGATGGGGGAGCTGTTTTTT
CASSISGMGELFF
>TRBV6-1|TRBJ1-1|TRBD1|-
TGTGCCAGCAGTGAAGCGCTTAGTAACAGGGGGAACACTGAAGCTTTCTTT
CASSEALSNRGNTEAFF
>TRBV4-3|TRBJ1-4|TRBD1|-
TGCGCCAGCAGCCAAGAACAGGTGGACAGGACCAATGAAAAACTGTTTTTT
CASSQEQVDRTNEKLFF
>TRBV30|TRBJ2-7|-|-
TGTGCCAGTGACAGGAGCTCCTACGAGCAGTACTTC
CASDRSSYEQYF
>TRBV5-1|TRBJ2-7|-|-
TGCGCCAGCGCTCCGCCGGACAGCATCCACGAGCAGTACTTC
CASAPPDSIHEQYF
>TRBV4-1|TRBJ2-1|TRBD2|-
TGCGCCAGCAGCGCACCGGGACTAGCGAAGGACAATGAGCAGTTCTTC
CASSAPGLAKDNEQFF
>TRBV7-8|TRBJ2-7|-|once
TGTGCCAGCAGCTTAGCCCCCATGTACGAGCAGTACTTC
CASSLAPMYEQYF
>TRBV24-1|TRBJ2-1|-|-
TGTGCCACCAGTGATGTGACCACTGGGCAGAATGAGCAGTTCTTC
CATSDVTTGQNEQFF
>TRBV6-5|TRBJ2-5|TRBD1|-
TGTGCCAGCGACAGGGTAGCGTTAGGTGCAGAGACCCAGTACTTC
CASDRVALGAETQYF
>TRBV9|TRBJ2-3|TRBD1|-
TGTGCCAGCAGCGTAGGGGGACAGACAGATACGCAGTATTTT
CASSVGGQTDTQYF
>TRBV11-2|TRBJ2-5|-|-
TGTGCCAGCAGCCCCGACAGACAAGAGACCCAGTACTTC
CASSPDRQETQYF
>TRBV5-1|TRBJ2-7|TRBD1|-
TGCGCCAGTTTCCCCGGGACAGTAAGCTACGAGCAGTACTTC
CASFPGTVSYEQYF
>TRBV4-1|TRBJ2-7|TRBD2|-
TGCGCCAGCAGCCAAGGGCCTAGCGGAACCTACGAGCAGTACTTC
CASSQGPSGTYEQYF
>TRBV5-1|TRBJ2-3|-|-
TGCGCCAGCAGGGGGCCAGATACGCAGTATTTT
CASRGPDTQYF
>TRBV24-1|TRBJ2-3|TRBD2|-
TGTGCCACCAGTGATTTGAAGCGGGGGGGCGGAGATACGCAGTATTTT
CATSDLKRGGGDTQYF
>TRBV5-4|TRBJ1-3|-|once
TGTGCCAGCAGCTTGGCTGTGGGAACTGGAAACACCATATATTTT
CASSLAVGTGNTIYF
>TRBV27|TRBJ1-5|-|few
TGTGCCAGCCGCACTCGGGGGATCAATCAGCCCCAGCATTTT
CASRTRGINQPQHF
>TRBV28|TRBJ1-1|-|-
TGTGCCAGCAGTTTATTGGGAAGGGGGGGCGGAGGGGCTTTCTTT
CASSLLGRGGGGAFF
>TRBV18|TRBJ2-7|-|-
TGTGCCAGCTCAGTAAGCTCCTACGAGCAGTACTTC
CASSVSSYEQYF
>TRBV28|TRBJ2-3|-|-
TGTGCCAGCAGTTTGGGCAGGACAGATACGCAGTATTTT
CASSLGRTDTQYF
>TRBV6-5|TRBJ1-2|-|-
TGTGCCAGCAGTTACGAGGGACTCGGAGGCTACACCTTC
CASSYEGLGGYTF
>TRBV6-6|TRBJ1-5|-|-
TGTGCCAGCAGCCTTACTCACGGCTCCAATCAGCCCCAGCATTTT
CASSLTHGSNQPQHF
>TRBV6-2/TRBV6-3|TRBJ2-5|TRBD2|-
TGTGCCAGCAGTTACCTAGCGGGGGGGCGAGAGACCCAGTACTTC
CASSYLAGGRETQYF
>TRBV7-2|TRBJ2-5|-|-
TGTGCCAGCAGCTACGCAGGACTTGGCGGAGAGACCCAGTACTTC
CASSYAGLGGETQYF
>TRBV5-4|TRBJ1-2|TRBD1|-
TGTGCCAGCAGTAGGGACAGACTAACTAACTATGGCTACACCTTC
CASSRDRLTNYGYTF
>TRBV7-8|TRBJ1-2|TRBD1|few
TGTGCCAGCAGCCCCCGGGACAGGGTCTATGGCTACACCTTC
CASSPRDRVYGYTF
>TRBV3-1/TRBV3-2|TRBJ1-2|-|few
TGTGCCAGCAGCCAAGATCAAGGAAGGGGCTACACCTTC
CASSQDQGRGYTF
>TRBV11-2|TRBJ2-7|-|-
TGTGCCAGCAGCTTAGATCCCGGCAGCTACGAGCAGTACTTC
CASSLDPGSYEQYF
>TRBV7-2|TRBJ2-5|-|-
TGTGCCAGCAACCCCCGGGGACACCACCAAGAGACCCAGTACTTC
CASNPRGHHQETQYF
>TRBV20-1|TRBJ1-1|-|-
TGCAGTGCTAGAGGTAGGGGTGAAGCTTTCTTT
CSARGRGEAFF